Presented here are 27 T cell receptor beta chains from one specimen sequenced in a study of blood T cell repertoires in COVID-19. Produced via immunoSEQ multiplex PCR; TCRdb's table is partial and in-frame only. The sample carries more than 300,000 clones, about 92% recorded once. Specimen: PBMCs or T cells enriched from blood (not recorded which). These receptor sequences come from a woman aged 30 to 39 who had recovered from COVID-19.

The rearrangement links TRBV15 to TRBJ2-3, with 7 positions matching TRBD2. The trim removed 0 bases at V and 2 bases at J, leaving 8 bases unmatched. The CDR3 has 17 residues. The germline CDR1 and CDR2 sequences are LNHNV and YYDKDF (reference sequence). The CDR3 spells CATSRDSRGIYTDTQYF. CDR3 in DNA: TGTGCCACCAGCAGAGATTCGCGGGGGATCTACACAGATACGCAGTATTTT.

This chain links TRBV6-4 with TRBJ2-7; TRBD1 is a possible D gene (6 bases). CDR1 and CDR2 (germline): MRHNA, SNTAGT. CDR3 length: 15 residues. Trimming cost V 6 bases and J 2 bases, with 17 bases left between them. The CDR3 sequence: CASSPGAGDPYEQYF. The CDR3 DNA sequence: TGTGCCAGCAGCCCCGGGGCAGGGGATCCCTACGAGCAGTACTTC.

The CDR3 nucleotides read TGCGCCAGCAGCTGGACCAGGGGGCGCTCAGATACGCAGTATTTT. Protein sequence: CASSWTRGRSDTQYF. The rearrangement links TRBV5-1 to TRBJ2-3; 8 bases line up with TRBD1. Germline CDR1 SGHRS, CDR2 YFSETQ. This CDR3 spans 15 amino acids. J was trimmed by 4 bases and V by 3 bases; bases with no gene match: 7.

This clone was found a few times. This chain uses TRBV15 with TRBJ2-5; D gene ambiguous. CDR1 and CDR2 from the germline V gene are LNHNV and YYDKDF (reference sequence). V was shortened by 0 bases and J by 2 bases, with 10 bases between the two germline ends. The length of the CDR3 is 15 residues. The chain's CDR3 is CATSRDPSEQETQYF. CDR3 DNA sequence: TGTGCCACCAGCAGAGATCCCAGCGAACAAGAGACCCAGTACTTC.

This clone showed up just once. The rearrangement links TRBV6-5 to TRBJ2-1; no clear D gene. Germline V gene sequence: CDR1 MNHEY, CDR2 SVGAGI. The CDR3 has 12 amino acids. The germline V and J ends were trimmed by 0 bases and 7 bases, with 4 bases remaining between them. The CDR3 reads CASSYSSNEQFF. CDR3 coding DNA: TGTGCCAGCAGTTACTCGAGTAATGAGCAGTTCTTC.

The chain combines TRBV18 with TRBJ2-2; D is possibly TRBD2 (5 bases). The CDR3 is 19 amino acids. Germline CDR1 reads KGHSH; CDR2 reads LQKENI. Trimming left V 3 bases short and J 0 bases short, with 20 bases between. The CDR3, as DNA: TGTGCCAGCTCACCCCACCCGGACTTTTTTACTTCGAACACCGGGGAGCTGTTTTTT. It translates to CASSPHPDFFTSNTGELFF.

The V and J genes are TRBV7-2 and TRBJ2-3; tentatively, D is TRBD2 (7 bases). The CDR3 loop spans 13 amino acids. The V end was cut by 6 bases, the J end by 8 bases, with 15 bases between. The germline CDR1 and CDR2 sequences are SGHTA and FQGNSA. The CDR3 loop is CASSRPGGPTQYF. The DNA for the CDR3 is TGTGCCAGCAGTCGCCCGGGGGGCCCTACGCAGTATTTT.

This chain connects TRBV27 to TRBJ2-1; TRBD2 matches 9 bases. V gave up 5 bases and J gave up 8 bases; unmatched junction bases: 7. CDR1 and CDR2 (germline): MNHEY, SMNVEV (reference sequence). The CDR3 is 14 residues long. The chain's CDR3 is CASSPVAGVDEQFF. CDR3 nucleotides: TGTGCCAGCAGTCCTGTAGCGGGAGTGGATGAGCAGTTCTTC.

This clone was counted once. The chain couples TRBV4-1 to TRBJ2-7; D perhaps matches TRBD1 (6 bases). V lost 0 bases to trimming and J lost 0 bases, with 18 bases between them. The germline V gene encodes CDR1 MGHRA and CDR2 YSYEKL. The CDR3 runs 18 residues. This CDR3 is CASSQDFPPQGSSYEQYF. The DNA of the CDR3 is TGCGCCAGCAGCCAAGATTTTCCCCCACAGGGCAGCTCCTACGAGCAGTACTTC.

The chain is built from TRBV28 and TRBJ2-2; 7 positions match TRBD2. V lost 5 bases and J lost 6; bases outside the gene matches: 18. The CDR3 is 18 residues long. The germline V gene has CDR1 MDHEN and CDR2 SYDVKM. CDR3 in amino acids: CASSPRLLALIGPGELFF. CDR3 bases: TGTGCCAGCAGTCCTAGGTTACTAGCGCTCATAGGTCCCGGGGAGCTGTTTTTT.

The gene calls are TRBV18 and TRBJ1-1; 10 bases line up with TRBD1. This CDR3 has 13 residues. Germline CDR1 is KGHSH and CDR2 is LQKENI. V gave up 8 bases and J gave up 10 bases; unmatched junction bases: 10. This CDR3 is CASTSGTGEGAFF. The DNA of the CDR3 is TGTGCCAGCACCTCCGGGACAGGGGAAGGAGCTTTCTTT.

The chain carries TRBV7-3 and TRBJ2-2; weak D call: TRBD1 (7 bases). The V end was cut by 5 bases, the J end by 8 bases, with 15 bases between. The CDR3 has 14 residues. Germline-derived CDR1 and CDR2 are SGHTA and FQGTGA. CDR3 loop: CASSRDREAGELFF. The CDR3 DNA sequence: TGTGCCAGCAGCCGTGACAGGGAGGCTGGGGAGCTGTTTTTT.

The chain uses TRBV12-5 and TRBJ2-1; no clear D. This CDR3 region has 11 residues. Germline assignment: CDR1 LGHNT and CDR2 FRNRAP. V lost 2 bases and J 8 bases, leaving 4 bases between the germline ends. CDR3 amino acids: CASGLSDEQFF. The DNA for the CDR3 is TGTGCTAGTGGTTTGTCCGATGAGCAGTTCTTC.

The chain is built from TRBV30 and TRBJ1-1; D is perhaps TRBD1 (5 bases). The V end lost 2 bases, the J end lost 6 bases, and 13 bases lay between the germline ends. There are 13 residues in the CDR3. Germline V gene lookup returns CDR1 GTSNPN and CDR2 SVGIG (reference sequence). The CDR3 sequence is CAWSPLRGSEAFF. In DNA form, the CDR3 reads TGTGCCTGGAGTCCCCTACGGGGGTCTGAAGCTTTCTTT.

The chain has TRBV11-3 and TRBJ2-3; D gene uncertain. Germline V CDR1 and CDR2: SGHNT, YENEEA. The ends were cut back, 3 bases at V and 4 bases at J, with 5 bases in the middle. This CDR3 has 12 residues. This chain's CDR3 is CASSFQADTQYF. The CDR3 region has the DNA TGTGCCAGCAGCTTCCAGGCAGATACGCAGTATTTT.

This chain connects TRBV9 to TRBJ1-2, with D possibly TRBD1 on 5 matching bases. Germline V lookup: CDR1 SGDLS, CDR2 YYNGEE. V lost 0 bases and J lost 3, with 6 bases in between. The CDR3 has 13 amino acids. The CDR3 region has the DNA TGTGCCAGCAGCGTAGCGACAGACTATGGCTACACCTTC. Translation gives CASSVATDYGYTF.

The chain couples TRBV27 to TRBJ1-4, with 9 bases that match TRBD1. V dropped 10 bases and J dropped 7; count of bases not matched to a gene: 7. The germline CDR1 and CDR2 sequences are MNHEY and SMNVEV (reference sequence). The CDR3 length is 13 residues. Here the CDR3 DNA reads TGTGCCACCTCCGGGACAGGGAGTGAAAAACTGTTTTTT. Residues: CATSGTGSEKLFF.

The chain has TRBV11-2 and TRBJ2-1; the D gene is possibly TRBD2 (5 bases). Trimming pared 0 bases from V and 7 bases from J, leaving 16 bases between. The CDR3 contains 16 residues. From germline, CDR1 is SGHAT and CDR2 FQNNGV. This CDR3 is CASSLDLTGSGNEQFF. The CDR3 DNA is TGTGCCAGCAGCTTAGATTTGACGGGGTCGGGGAATGAGCAGTTCTTC. Full variable domain (rest looked up from reference TRBV11-2 and TRBJ2-1): EAGVAQSPRYKIIEKRQSVAFWCNPISGHATLYWYQQILGQGPKLLIQFQNNGVVDDSQLPKDRFSAERLKGVDSTLKIQPAKLEDSAVYLCASSLDLTGSGNEQFFGPGTRLTVL.

The rearrangement joins TRBV29-1 to TRBJ1-2; maybe TRBD1 (5 bases). The CDR3 runs to 15 residues. V was pared by 2 bases and J by 2 bases, with 15 bases between. Germline V gene data show CDR1 as SQVTM and CDR2 as ANQGSEA. CDR3: CSVEIRGRLNYGYTF. The CDR3, as DNA: TGCAGCGTTGAAATTAGGGGCAGGCTCAACTATGGCTACACCTTC. Drawing the rest from reference TRBV29-1 and TRBJ1-2, the complete variable domain is SAVISQKPSRDICQRGTSLTIQCQVDSQVTMMFWYRQQPGQSLTLIATANQGSEATYESGFVIDKFPISRPNLTFSTLTVSNMSPEDSSIYLCSVEIRGRLNYGYTFGSGTRLTVV.

The rearrangement links TRBV4-1 to TRBJ1-3, with D maybe TRBD1 (6 bases). The CDR3 contains 19 residues. Trimming removed 4 bases from V and 0 bases from J, with 22 bases in between. Germline loops: CDR1 MGHRA, CDR2 YSYEKL. The chain's CDR3 is CASSPTYGQLSFSGNTIYF. CDR3 DNA sequence: TGCGCCAGCAGCCCAACCTATGGACAGCTATCTTTCTCTGGAAACACCATATATTTT.

Only one count was recorded for this clone. The chain links TRBV10-3 to TRBJ2-1; 12 nucleotides agree with TRBD2. Germline values: CDR1 ENHRY, CDR2 SYGVKD. V lost 10 bases to trimming and J lost 10 bases; unmatched junction nucleotides: 8. The length of the CDR3 is 13 residues. CDR3 protein: CATYLAGGGEQFF. In DNA, the CDR3 is TGTGCCACCTACCTAGCGGGAGGGGGAGAGCAGTTCTTC.

On this clone: This same CDR3 is encoded by further DNA sequences in the sample. The V call is TRBV10-3, the J call TRBJ1-2; weak D call: TRBD1 (5 bases). Deletions cut 2 bases from V and 5 bases from J, with 6 bases between. CDR1 is ENHRY and CDR2 is SYGVKD in the germline V gene. The length of the CDR3 is 12 residues. The CDR3 here is CAISETGYGYTF. The CDR3 nucleotides read TGTGCCATCAGTGAGACAGGTTATGGCTACACCTTC.

This sequence joins TRBV30 and TRBJ2-1; D is possibly TRBD1 (6 bases). V gave up 3 bases and J gave up 8 bases, with 11 bases separating them. The germline V gene encodes CDR1 GTSNPN and CDR2 SVGIG (reference sequence). CDR3 length: 12 amino acids. The CDR3 loop is CAWSQQGYEQFF. In nucleotides, the CDR3 is TGTGCCTGGAGCCAACAGGGCTATGAGCAGTTCTTC.

The J gene is TRBJ2-1, the V gene TRBV28; TRBD1 is a possible D gene (5 bases). The CDR3 totals 15 residues. The V end lost 4 bases, the J end lost 8 bases, and 18 bases lay between the germline ends. The germline V gene has CDR1 MDHEN and CDR2 SYDVKM. In DNA form, the CDR3 reads TGTGCCAGCAGTTCACCCAGGGTGACAGTCGATGAGCAGTTCTTC. As protein: CASSSPRVTVDEQFF. The variable domain in full, completed from reference TRBV28 and TRBJ2-1, reads DVKVTQSSRYLVKRTGEKVFLECVQDMDHENMFWYRQDPGLGLRLIYFSYDVKMKEKGDIPEGYSVSREKKERFSLILESASTNQTSMYLCASSSPRVTVDEQFFGPGTRLTVL.

This chain connects TRBV28 to TRBJ2-7; no clear D gene. CDR1 and CDR2 (germline): MDHEN, SYDVKM. The ends were cut back, 8 bases at V and 3 bases at J, with 8 bases in the middle. The CDR3 runs to 11 residues. CDR3 protein: CASQFRYEQYF. The CDR3 nucleotides are TGTGCCAGCCAGTTCCGCTACGAGCAGTACTTC.

This chain joins TRBV7-9 and TRBJ2-7; no definite D call. Germline values: CDR1 SEHNR, CDR2 FQNEAQ (reference sequence). The CDR3 has 13 residues. Trimming stripped 5 bases from V and 9 bases from J, with 17 bases between. The CDR3: CASSVNPRFGQYF. The CDR3 region has the DNA TGTGCCAGCAGCGTCAACCCGAGATTCGGGCAGTACTTC.

This sequence joins TRBV19 and TRBJ1-4; D is uncertain. Germline V gene data show CDR1 as LNHDA and CDR2 as SQIVND (reference sequence). With 3 bases removed from V and 0 bases from J, the gap between germline ends came to 14 bases. The CDR3 sequence is 17 residues long. CDR3 sequence: CASSMNEYDATNEKLFF. The CDR3 coding sequence is TGTGCCAGTAGTATGAATGAGTACGATGCAACTAATGAAAAACTGTTTTTT.